These 16 T cell receptor beta chains came from one sample sequenced in a study of cytomegalovirus exposure and HLA in healthy donors. Vbeta (60) and Jbeta (13) primers were used in the PCR. Measured with immunoSEQ multiplex PCR; TCRdb has only the in-frame clones, and not every one. The sample carries some 150,000 clones, around 72% recorded once. The sequenced material came from PBMCs. Source of these receptors: a man in his fifties or sixties in good health and CMV-seropositive.

The rearrangement joins TRBV4-2 to TRBJ1-6; D possibly corresponds to TRBD1 (5 bases). Germline CDR1 and CDR2: LGHNA and YNFKEQ. Trimming pared 2 bases from V and 2 bases from J, leaving 19 bases between. CDR3 size: 19 residues. CDR3 amino acids: CASSQKDGGFGPYNSPLHF. The CDR3 DNA reads TGTGCCAGCAGCCAAAAAGACGGGGGTTTTGGGCCCTATAATTCACCCCTCCACTTT.

The rearrangement joins TRBV5-1 to TRBJ1-2; D is ambiguous. CDR3 length: 12 amino acids. V was clipped by 6 bases and J by 1 base, with 7 bases between them. CDR1 is SGHRS and CDR2 is YFSETQ in the germline V gene. CDR3 loop: CASKEDNYGYTF. CDR3 DNA: TGCGCCAGCAAGGAGGATAACTATGGCTACACCTTC.

The V gene is TRBV6-5, the J gene TRBJ1-1; TRBD1 is a possible D gene (6 bases). V lost 5 bases, J lost 0 bases, and 13 bases lay in between. CDR3 length: 15 amino acids. The germline V gene encodes CDR1 MNHEY and CDR2 SVGAGI. The CDR3 reads CASSHGQFMNTEAFF. The CDR3 DNA sequence: TGTGCCAGCAGTCACGGACAGTTCATGAACACTGAAGCTTTCTTT.

The chain employs TRBV19 and TRBJ1-2; D is ambiguous. There are 12 residues in the CDR3. Trimming removed 4 bases from V and 8 bases from J, with 11 bases in between. Germline CDR1 and CDR2: LNHDA and SQIVND (reference sequence). This CDR3 reads CASSSSPKGYTF. For the CDR3, the DNA is TGTGCCAGTAGTAGCTCCCCTAAGGGCTACACCTTC.

The table lists this clone with a few counts. The chain recombines TRBV2 with TRBJ1-1; D remains ambiguous. Germline-derived CDR1 and CDR2 are SNHLY and FYNNEI. V dropped 7 bases and J dropped 3 bases, with 12 bases sitting between them. CDR3 size: 13 residues. The CDR3 coding sequence is TGTGCCAGCACCTCTCCTAGGTACACTGAAGCTTTCTTT. This gives the protein CASTSPRYTEAFF.

The CDR3 coding sequence is TGTGCCAGCAGCTTAGTCGGCGGGAGCGATGAGCAGTTCTTC. It codes for CASSLVGGSDEQFF. This chain links TRBV7-2 with TRBJ2-1; 7 bases agree with TRBD2. V gave up 1 base and J gave up 8 bases; unmatched junction bases: 5. Germline CDR1 SGHTA, CDR2 FQGNSA. The CDR3 has 14 amino acids.

This chain uses TRBV9 with TRBJ2-1, with TRBD2 as a possible D gene (7 bases). This CDR3 has 16 amino acids. Germline CDR1 reads SGDLS; CDR2 reads YYNGEE. V was shortened by 4 bases and J by 10 bases, with 24 bases between the two germline ends. The CDR3 DNA reads TGTGCCAGCAGCCGAATTGCGGGGGCTAATCAAGGCGAGCAGTTCTTC. Translating it yields CASSRIAGANQGEQFF. The full variable domain, rest sourced from reference TRBV9 and TRBJ2-1, is DSGVTQTPKHLITATGQRVTLRCSPRSGDLSVYWYQQSLDQGLQFLIQYYNGEERAKGNILERFSAQQFPDLHSELNLSSLELGDSALYFCASSRIAGANQGEQFFGPGTRLTVL.

V usage is TRBV6-5 and J usage is TRBJ1-1; D may be TRBD1 (5 bases). V gave up 3 bases and J gave up 3 bases, with 11 bases separating them. Looked up from germline, CDR1 is MNHEY and CDR2 is SVGAGI. The CDR3 is made up of 14 amino acids. The DNA for the CDR3 is TGTGCCAGCAGTTATTCGCCGGGGGACACTGAAGCTTTCTTT. Its translation: CASSYSPGDTEAFF.

Comments on this clone: One end of the junction fails to match germline, which may point to a read error. V gene TRBV27 combines with J gene TRBJ1-3; TRBD1 is a possible D gene (5 bases). The CDR3 sequence is 14 residues long. CDR1 MNHEY and CDR2 SMNVEV come from the germline V gene (reference sequence). The CDR3 here is CASSRGAQGSTIYF. The CDR3 bases are TGTGCCAGCAGTCGTGGGGCCCAGGGAAGCACCATATATTTT.

The chain is built from TRBV18 and TRBJ1-6, with D perhaps matching TRBD1 (6 bases). The CDR3 contains 15 residues. CDR1 and CDR2 from the germline V gene are KGHSH and LQKENI. V lost 6 bases, J lost 7 bases, and 16 bases lay in between. CDR3 nucleotides: TGTGCCAGCTCCCCCAAGAGGACAGACAATTCACCCCTCCACTTT. It specifies CASSPKRTDNSPLHF.

The V call is TRBV29-1, the J call TRBJ2-7, with TRBD1 identical over 8 bases. The CDR3 extends over 13 amino acids. Per the germline V gene, CDR1 is SQVTM and CDR2 is ANQGSEA. Trimming removed 7 bases from V and 0 bases from J; junction bases left unmatched: 5. The CDR3 loop reads CSAGTGFSYEQYF. The CDR3 DNA reads as TGCAGCGCAGGGACAGGTTTCTCCTACGAGCAGTACTTC.

The CDR3 nucleotides are TGTGCCAGCTCACCACCCAGGGGCATCTCCTACAATGAGCAGTTCTTC. This translates into CASSPPRGISYNEQFF. The genes are TRBV18 and TRBJ2-1; a weak D match, TRBD1 (6 bases). CDR1 and CDR2 from the germline V gene are KGHSH and LQKENI. V lost 0 bases and J lost 0, with 9 bases in between. The CDR3 is made up of 16 amino acids.

This clone has ten or more counts. The V gene is TRBV6-1, the J gene TRBJ2-3; 12 bases are a match to TRBD2. CDR3 length: 15 amino acids. J was trimmed by 6 bases and V by 2 bases; bases with no gene match: 3. In germline, CDR1 is MNHNS, CDR2 SASEGT. Here the CDR3 reads CASSESSGGVDTQYF. CDR3 nucleotides: TGTGCCAGCAGTGAATCTAGCGGGGGGGTGGATACGCAGTATTTT.

The rearrangement uses TRBV5-6 and TRBJ1-1; D might be TRBD1 (6 bases). CDR1 and CDR2 (germline): SGHDT, YYEEEE. The CDR3 consists of 12 residues. V was trimmed by 3 bases and J by 7 bases, leaving 10 bases between them. Here the CDR3 DNA reads TGTGCCAGCAGCTATAAGACAGGTGAAGCTTTCTTT. Amino acid sequence: CASSYKTGEAFF.

The sample holds a few counts of this clone. The V gene is TRBV15, the J gene TRBJ2-1, with D perhaps TRBD2 (6 bases). The CDR3 has 14 amino acids. V lost 9 bases to trimming and J lost 6 bases, with 18 bases between them. Looked up from germline, CDR1 is LNHNV and CDR2 is YYDKDF (reference sequence). The CDR3 DNA is TGTGCCACTGCGAGCGGAGGGCGTCTCAATGAGCAGTTCTTC. As protein: CATASGGRLNEQFF.

The V and J genes are TRBV5-1 and TRBJ1-1, with 8 bases identical to TRBD1. The CDR3 spans 15 residues. CDR1 and CDR2 from the germline V gene are SGHRS and YFSETQ. V trimming: 1 base; J trimming: 8 bases; junction bases outside the gene matches: 10. The CDR3 bases are TGCGCCAGCAGCTTGTACGAGACAGGGGCATTGGAAGCTTTCTTT. Its translation: CASSLYETGALEAFF.